The 26 T cell receptor beta chains reported below all come from one sample, sequenced in a study of T cell responses to AZD1222 COVID-19 vaccine. Method: immunoSEQ multiplex PCR; TCRdb's copy keeps in-frame clones and lacks some. The data show 150,000 or so clones, with approximately 90% seen just once and 3% to 4% held by the top ten. The starting material was peripheral blood, obtained 28 days after the second AZD1222 dose. The receptors shown here come from an adult who received the AZD1222 COVID-19 vaccine.

The V gene is TRBV11-2, the J gene TRBJ2-5, with D possibly being TRBD2 (5 bases). From germline, CDR1 is SGHAT and CDR2 FQNNGV. This CDR3 region has 13 residues. V lost 7 bases and J lost 5, with 14 bases in between. The CDR3: CASIWVGGETQYF. In DNA, the CDR3 is TGTGCCAGCATCTGGGTCGGCGGGGAGACCCAGTACTTC.

This clone was detected only a few times. The rearrangement joins TRBV9 to TRBJ1-2, with 11 nucleotides matching TRBD1. The CDR3 extends over 16 amino acids. In germline, CDR1 is SGDLS, CDR2 YYNGEE. With V trimmed by 0 bases and J by 7 bases, 8 bases remained unmatched. CDR3 loop: CASSVEGSGQGAGYTF. CDR3 bases: TGTGCCAGCAGCGTAGAGGGCTCTGGACAGGGGGCTGGCTACACCTTC.

This clone showed up just once. The chain couples TRBV9 to TRBJ2-1; D possibly corresponds to TRBD1 (7 bases). The ends were cut back, 1 base at V and 4 bases at J, with 21 bases in the middle. CDR1 SGDLS and CDR2 YYNGEE come from the germline V gene. The CDR3 runs 18 residues. The CDR3 region is CASSVRGANRGLYNEQFF. The CDR3 coding sequence is TGTGCCAGCAGCGTAAGGGGGGCCAACAGGGGATTGTACAATGAGCAGTTCTTC. Using reference TRBV9 and TRBJ2-1 for the parts outside the CDR3, the full variable domain is DSGVTQTPKHLITATGQRVTLRCSPRSGDLSVYWYQQSLDQGLQFLIQYYNGEERAKGNILERFSAQQFPDLHSELNLSSLELGDSALYFCASSVRGANRGLYNEQFFGPGTRLTVL.

This chain connects TRBV9 to TRBJ2-1; the match to TRBD2 covers 7 bases. J gave up 1 base and V 4 bases, and 5 bases lay outside the gene matches. Looked up from germline, CDR1 is SGDLS and CDR2 is YYNGEE. The CDR3 is made up of 15 amino acids. The CDR3, as DNA: TGTGCCAGCAGCAGGGGAGGGCCTTCCTACAATGAGCAGTTCTTC. Encoded protein: CASSRGGPSYNEQFF.

The V and J genes are TRBV3-1 (or the pseudogene TRBV3-2) and TRBJ1-2; 7 bases line up with TRBD1. V trimming: 0 bases; J trimming: 7 bases; junction bases outside the gene matches: 2. Germline V CDR1 and CDR2: LGHDT, YNNKEL (reference sequence). This CDR3 region has 13 residues. Here the CDR3 DNA reads TGTGCCAGCAGCCAAGATCAGGGGGTTGGCTACACCTTC. Translating it yields CASSQDQGVGYTF.

This chain joins TRBV18 and TRBJ2-6; no reliable D call. Germline lookup yields CDR1 KGHSH and CDR2 LQKENI. The germline V and J ends were trimmed by 0 bases and 4 bases, with 13 bases remaining between them. The CDR3 has 17 amino acids. CDR3 protein: CASSPPGISRGANVLTF. CDR3 bases: TGTGCCAGCTCACCACCTGGCATTTCAAGAGGGGCCAACGTCCTGACTTTC.

A few counts support this clone. J is TRBJ2-5 and V is TRBV5-6, with 7 bases fitting TRBD1. Germline assignment: CDR1 SGHDT and CDR2 YYEEEE. V lost 3 bases to trimming and J lost 3 bases; unmatched junction nucleotides: 5. This CDR3 has 14 residues. The CDR3 DNA reads as TGTGCCAGCAGCTCCTCAGACAGGGAAGAGACCCAGTACTTC. It translates to CASSSSDREETQYF.

The chain combines TRBV7-2 with TRBJ2-2, with D possibly TRBD2 on 6 matching bases. Trimming took off 2 bases at V and 6 bases at J, with 13 bases between the two ends. This CDR3 contains 15 residues. Per the germline V gene, CDR1 is SGHTA and CDR2 is FQGNSA. The DNA of the CDR3 is TGTGCCAGCAGCTTACCGACTAGAGGCCCCGGGGAGCTGTTTTTT. Protein sequence: CASSLPTRGPGELFF.

This chain links TRBV15 with TRBJ2-3; tentatively, D is TRBD2 (7 bases). The CDR3 spans 16 residues. The germline V gene encodes CDR1 LNHNV and CDR2 YYDKDF (reference sequence). V lost 3 bases to trimming and J lost 4 bases, with 17 bases between them. DNA of the CDR3: TGTGCCACCAGCAGGAACCGGGGGAGGGGGGCAGATACGCAGTATTTT. It specifies CATSRNRGRGADTQYF.

The chain joins TRBV6-5 to TRBJ1-1; 9 bases line up with TRBD1. This CDR3 is 12 amino acids long. Trimming removed 9 bases from V and 4 bases from J; junction bases left unmatched: 3. In germline, CDR1 is MNHEY, CDR2 SVGAGI. The CDR3 region has the DNA TGTGCCAGTGGACAGGGGTTCACTGAAGCTTTCTTT. Translating it yields CASGQGFTEAFF.

The CDR3 sequence is CASSLGGSNYGYTF. As DNA, the CDR3 is TGTGCCAGCAGTTTAGGGGGCAGTAACTATGGCTACACCTTC. This chain links TRBV28 with TRBJ1-2, with D tentatively TRBD1 (6 bases). The CDR3 is made up of 14 amino acids. Germline CDR1 reads MDHEN; CDR2 reads SYDVKM. Trimming cost V 2 bases and J 1 base, with 8 bases left between them.

The genes are TRBV24-1 and TRBJ2-5; no firm D call. The CDR3 runs to 12 residues. V was cut by 0 bases and J by 4 bases, with 2 bases left in between. CDR1 and CDR2 (germline): KGHDR, SFDVKD. CDR3 in DNA: TGTGCCACCAGTGATTTGGGAGAGACCCAGTACTTC. Translation gives CATSDLGETQYF.

This chain joins TRBV11-3 and TRBJ2-5; D gene unclear. The CDR3 is made up of 14 amino acids. V was clipped by 4 bases and J by 2 bases, with 11 bases between them. CDR1 and CDR2 (germline): SGHNT, YENEEA. The CDR3 coding sequence is TGTGCCAGCAGCTCCAGCCTCGAACAAGAGACCCAGTACTTC. Residues: CASSSSLEQETQYF.

This chain connects TRBV7-9 to TRBJ1-2; maybe TRBD1 (5 bases). The CDR3 spans 13 residues. V was clipped by 5 bases and J by 5 bases, with 12 bases between them. Per germline, CDR1 SEHNR and CDR2 FQNEAQ (reference sequence). CDR3 in amino acids: CASSPGGLYGYTF. Here the CDR3 DNA reads TGTGCCAGCAGCCCGGGGGGGTTATATGGCTACACCTTC.

The count of this clone is one. This chain uses TRBV7-2 with TRBJ2-7; TRBD2 agrees at 7 bases. With 0 bases clipped from V and 2 bases from J, the junction kept 19 bases outside the gene matches. The germline V gene encodes CDR1 SGHTA and CDR2 FQGNSA. The CDR3 is made up of 20 amino acids. Here the CDR3 DNA reads TGTGCCAGCAGCTTAGCCGTGCGACTGGTGGCGAGCGGGACTACCTACGAGCAGTACTTC. It yields the protein CASSLAVRLVASGTTYEQYF.

This rearrangement joins TRBV5-4 to TRBJ1-2, with TRBD1 matching 9 bases. The J segment lost 3 bases and the V segment lost 2 bases, leaving 2 bases of the junction unmatched. The germline CDR1 and CDR2 sequences are SGHNT and YYREEE (reference sequence). The CDR3 is 14 amino acids. CDR3 nucleotides: TGTGCCAGCAGCTTTCGGGACAGGGACTATGGCTACACCTTC. Its translation is CASSFRDRDYGYTF. The full variable domain, in which reference TRBV5-4 and TRBJ1-2 provide the parts outside the CDR3, is ETGVTQSPTHLIKTRGQQVTLRCSSQSGHNTVSWYQQALGQGPQFIFQYYREEENGRGNFPPRFSGLQFPNYSSELNVNALELDDSALYLCASSFRDRDYGYTFGSGTRLTVV.

The rearrangement joins TRBV11-2 to TRBJ2-3; D possibly uses TRBD1 or TRBD2 (5 bases each). CDR3 size: 14 residues. Germline CDR1 is SGHAT and CDR2 is FQNNGV. The V gene lost 2 bases and the J gene lost 9 bases, with 15 bases spanning the gap. The CDR3 reads CASSLSVGRDTQYF. The CDR3 DNA sequence: TGTGCCAGCAGCTTAAGTGTAGGCCGGGACACGCAGTATTTT.

V is TRBV9 and J is TRBJ2-7, with 8 bases matching TRBD2. Germline loops: CDR1 SGDLS, CDR2 YYNGEE. The CDR3 runs 14 residues. J lost 5 bases, V lost 1 base, and 5 bases had no gene match. This CDR3 reads CASSVSGRADEQYF. CDR3 nucleotide sequence: TGTGCCAGCAGCGTATCCGGGAGGGCCGACGAGCAGTACTTC.

This chain uses TRBV18 with TRBJ2-6; 7 bases map to TRBD1. J gave up 0 bases and V 3 bases, and 11 bases lay outside the gene matches. This CDR3 contains 19 residues. Germline-derived CDR1 and CDR2 are KGHSH and LQKENI. The DNA of the CDR3 is TGTGCCAGCTCACCTGGACAGGCAAGGGCCTTCTCTGGGGCCAACGTCCTGACTTTC. Protein: CASSPGQARAFSGANVLTF.

J is TRBJ1-4 and V is TRBV12-5, with TRBD1 as a possible D gene (6 bases). V was shortened by 0 bases and J by 6 bases, with 23 bases between the two germline ends. Germline V gene sequence: CDR1 LGHNT, CDR2 FRNRAP. The CDR3 runs to 19 residues. CDR3 region: CASGLVLWQGRGGDEKLFF. In nucleotides, the CDR3 is TGTGCTAGTGGTTTGGTATTGTGGCAGGGGAGGGGAGGAGATGAAAAACTGTTTTTT.

This rearrangement joins TRBV30 to TRBJ2-7; 7 positions agree with TRBD1. The germline CDR1 and CDR2 sequences are GTSNPN and SVGIG (reference sequence). V shed 3 bases, J shed 2 bases, and the junction held 7 bases outside the gene matches. The CDR3 consists of 14 residues. For the CDR3, the DNA is TGTGCCTGGAGGGAACAGGGGACCGCCTACGAGCAGTACTTC. It is translated as CAWREQGTAYEQYF.

This sequence joins TRBV7-2 and TRBJ1-1; 7 bases are shared with TRBD1. With V trimmed by 4 bases and J by 3 bases, 5 bases remained unmatched. The CDR3 totals 14 residues. Germline V gives CDR1 SGHTA, CDR2 FQGNSA. The CDR3 DNA is TGTGCCAGCAGCTCAGATCAGGGGGACACTGAAGCTTTCTTT. This encodes CASSSDQGDTEAFF.

This chain links TRBV7-2 with TRBJ1-3; D possibly corresponds to TRBD1 (5 bases). The V gene's germline CDR1 is SGHTA and CDR2 FQGNSA. CDR3 length equals 16 residues. V lost 2 bases and J lost 3, with 14 bases in between. CDR3 nucleotide sequence: TGTGCCAGCAGCTTATTTTTTTCGGGGGTTGGAAACACCATATATTTT. Translating it yields CASSLFFSGVGNTIYF.

J is TRBJ2-3 and V is TRBV7-3; 11 bases agree with TRBD1. The CDR3 extends over 16 amino acids. Germline values: CDR1 SGHTA, CDR2 FQGTGA. J was trimmed by 4 bases and V by 1 base; bases with no gene match: 4. CDR3 nucleotides: TGTGCCAGCAGCTTAATCGCGGGACAGGGGGCAGATACGCAGTATTTT. This sequence encodes CASSLIAGQGADTQYF.

This chain connects TRBV27 to TRBJ2-6; a possible D gene is TRBD2 (5 bases). CDR1 and CDR2 (germline): MNHEY, SMNVEV (reference sequence). V was trimmed by 8 bases and J by 0 bases, leaving 14 bases between them. CDR3 size: 16 residues. Here the CDR3 DNA reads TGTGCCAGCGGGTTGGACGGGAACTCTGGGGCCAACGTCCTGACTTTC. Its translation: CASGLDGNSGANVLTF.

The chain couples TRBV27 to TRBJ1-3, with TRBD1 matching 7 bases. J was trimmed by 2 bases and V by 3 bases; bases with no gene match: 4. The germline V gene encodes CDR1 MNHEY and CDR2 SMNVEV (reference sequence). The CDR3 spans 15 residues. CDR3 DNA: TGTGCCAGCAGTTTCACAGGGGACCCTGGAAACACCATATATTTT. As protein: CASSFTGDPGNTIYF.